This record concerns one TCR beta chain sequence. Its cognate antigen is unknown. The sample is drawn from a study of beta chain features in type 1 diabetes. Study outcomes and limitations: A moderate, significant TCRB CDR3 shortening appeared in type 1 diabetes across four CD4+ subsets.

This CDR3 contains 13 residues. Germline-derived CDR1 and CDR2 are MNHEY and SVGAGI. V trimming: 7 bases; J trimming: 11 bases; junction bases outside the gene matches: 10. Isolated RNA was reverse transcribed in full, so expressed TCRB transcripts were sequenced. TCRdb's table, derived via immunoSEQ multiplex PCR, lists solely in-frame clones and lacks some. The sample contains 100,000 to 150,000 clones, around 9% of which appear only once. The clonotype originates from a man between 25 and 39 years old with type 1 diabetes. This chain links TRBV6-5 with TRBJ1-1, with TRBD1 matching 10 bases. Sequencing was carried out using central memory CD4+ T cells from blood. The CDR3 bases are TGTGCCAGCACCACGGGACAGGGGAGCCGGGCTTTCTTT. Residues: CASTTGQGSRAFF.